This record looks at one TCR beta chain sequence and its context. These data are taken from a study of blood T cell repertoires in COVID-19. The CDR3 is 18 residues long. Some clones are missing from TCRdb's copy, which holds only in-frame ones; the method was immunoSEQ multiplex PCR. This sample has around 150,000 clones, with approximately 84% found just once. Sequencing was done on a sample of PBMCs or T cells enriched from blood (not recorded which). This TCR derives from a woman between 50 and 59 years old with acute COVID-19. The V gene is TRBV21-1, the J gene TRBJ2-7; whether TRBD2, the table's D call, matches the DNA was not checked. TRBV21-1 is a pseudogene locus. The CDR3 protein is CASSKGKGLAGELGEQYF. The CDR3 nucleotides read TGTGCCAGCAGCAAAGGGAAGGGACTAGCGGGAGAGCTTGGCGAGCAGTACTTC.